These 29 T cell receptor beta chains share one sample of origin, sequenced in a study of shared clonotypes between healthy human individuals. The assay was immunoSEQ multiplex PCR, and TCRdb's table has in-frame clones only and misses some. The table has fewer than 650,000 clones, about 82% seen once. What was sequenced was PBMCs. The origin of the receptors is a woman aged 40-49 years in good health. Some clones in this sample may be carry-over from other donors' samples.

The V gene is TRBV6-1, the J gene TRBJ2-1; a weak D match, TRBD1 (5 bases). Looked up from germline, CDR1 is MNHNS and CDR2 is SASEGT. V was trimmed by 6 bases and J by 2 bases, leaving 8 bases between them. This CDR3 has 13 amino acids. The CDR3 sequence: CASSYRTYNEQFF. The CDR3 DNA reads TGTGCCAGCAGCTACAGGACCTACAATGAGCAGTTCTTC.

To note about this clone: The sample holds other DNA sequences that translate to the same CDR3. The rearrangement links TRBV6-5 to TRBJ2-3; D call uncertain. The CDR3 loop spans 11 amino acids. Trimming shortened V by 6 bases and J by 6 bases, and 7 bases separated the two germline ends. The germline V gene has CDR1 MNHEY and CDR2 SVGAGI. The CDR3 is CASSTGDTQYF. CDR3 DNA sequence: TGTGCCAGCAGCACCGGGGATACGCAGTATTTT.

The CDR3 DNA sequence: TGTGCCAGCAGCTTAACCCCGGGACTAGAGCAGTTCTTC. Protein product: CASSLTPGLEQFF. The chain has TRBV7-2 and TRBJ2-1, with 7 bases lining up with TRBD2. The CDR3 runs to 13 residues. The germline V gene encodes CDR1 SGHTA and CDR2 FQGNSA. V was pared by 2 bases and J by 10 bases, with 5 bases of the junction left unmatched.

V gene TRBV9 combines with J gene TRBJ2-2, with TRBD2 as a possible D gene (6 bases). Trimming pared 0 bases from V and 4 bases from J, leaving 10 bases between. The CDR3 spans 15 residues. Germline-derived CDR1 and CDR2 are SGDLS and YYNGEE. The CDR3 bases are TGTGCCAGCAGCGTAGTGGTGGGAGGCACCGGGGAGCTGTTTTTT. Protein product: CASSVVVGGTGELFF. The full variable domain, rest sourced from reference TRBV9 and TRBJ2-2, is DSGVTQTPKHLITATGQRVTLRCSPRSGDLSVYWYQQSLDQGLQFLIQYYNGEERAKGNILERFSAQQFPDLHSELNLSSLELGDSALYFCASSVVVGGTGELFFGEGSRLTVL.

The chain links TRBV5-5 to TRBJ2-1; maybe TRBD1 (6 bases). This CDR3 is 16 amino acids long. The germline gives CDR1 SGHKS, CDR2 YYEKEE (reference sequence). V gave up 4 bases and J gave up 0 bases, with 14 bases separating them. As DNA, the CDR3 is TGTGCCAGCAGCGCATACAGGGAACTCTCCTACAATGAGCAGTTCTTC. Translating it yields CASSAYRELSYNEQFF.

This chain links TRBV9 with TRBJ2-1; D is ambiguous. The CDR3 is 13 residues long. V was clipped by 2 bases and J by 7 bases, with 10 bases between them. CDR1 SGDLS and CDR2 YYNGEE come from the germline V gene. Written as DNA, the CDR3 is TGTGCCAGCAGCGTGTCGGAAAATAATGAGCAGTTCTTC. Its translation is CASSVSENNEQFF.

A word on this clone: This sequence may be a read error, since a much larger clone differs from it by one base. V and J are TRBV7-8 and TRBJ1-1, with D tentatively TRBD1 (6 bases). Between the trimmed V and J ends, which lost 5 bases and 1 base, there was a span of 14 bases. The CDR3 runs to 15 residues. CDR1 and CDR2 (germline): SGHVS, FQNEAQ. In DNA form, the CDR3 reads TGTGCCAGCAGCAGAGACAGGAGCTGGAACACTGAAGCTTTCTTT. Translating gives CASSRDRSWNTEAFF.

This chain joins TRBV15 and TRBJ2-7, with TRBD1 matching over 7 bases. The CDR3 has 15 residues. V lost 3 bases to trimming and J lost 5 bases; unmatched junction nucleotides: 10. Germline values: CDR1 LNHNV, CDR2 YYDKDF (reference sequence). This CDR3 is CATSSTPGQYDEQYF. CDR3 sequence (DNA): TGTGCCACCAGCAGCACCCCGGGACAGTATGACGAGCAGTACTTC. Variable domain in full (rest from reference TRBV15 and TRBJ2-7): DAMVIQNPRYQVTQFGKPVTLSCSQTLNHNVMYWYQQKSSQAPKLLFHYYDKDFNNEADTPDNFQSRRPNTSFCFLDIRSPGLGDTAMYLCATSSTPGQYDEQYFGPGTRLTVT.

This clone was counted only a few times. The chain has TRBV5-4 and TRBJ2-3, with a possible D match to TRBD2 (6 bases). The CDR3 consists of 13 residues. Per the germline V gene, CDR1 is SGHNT and CDR2 is YYREEE (reference sequence). Trimming removed 4 bases at V and 4 bases at J, with 10 bases between. CDR3 bases: TGTGCCAGCAGCCCGGCGGGACCAGATACGCAGTATTTT. Its protein product is CASSPAGPDTQYF.

The rearrangement uses TRBV4-2 and TRBJ2-7, with 11 bases that match TRBD2. The length of the CDR3 is 14 residues. With V trimmed by 4 bases and J by 4 bases, 3 bases remained unmatched. In germline, CDR1 is LGHNA, CDR2 YNFKEQ. CDR3 DNA sequence: TGTGCCAGCAGCCTAGCGGGAGGGCTTTACGAGCAGTACTTC. It codes for CASSLAGGLYEQYF.

The chain carries TRBV28 and TRBJ2-2; 8 bases fit TRBD2. This CDR3 contains 15 residues. Germline-derived CDR1 and CDR2 are MDHEN and SYDVKM. V gave up 7 bases and J gave up 7 bases; unmatched junction bases: 11. The CDR3 bases are TGTGCCAGCACCGCGGGAGGAATGAGAGGCGGGGAGCTGTTTTTT. Protein sequence: CASTAGGMRGGELFF.

The gene calls are TRBV5-1 and TRBJ2-5; 7 nucleotides match TRBD1. The CDR3 contains 15 residues. Unmatched junction bases numbered 11, after V lost 4 bases and J lost 5 bases. The germline gives CDR1 SGHRS, CDR2 YFSETQ. In DNA form, the CDR3 reads TGCGCCAGCAGCCTGTCCCCGACAGGGCACGAGACCCAGTACTTC. It yields the protein CASSLSPTGHETQYF.

Comments on this clone: Since a much larger clone is just one base distant, this may be a read error. The CDR3 DNA reads TGTGCCAGCAACACCGAGGGGGAGTCCTCCGAGCAGTACTTC. Its protein product is CASNTEGESSEQYF. The J gene is TRBJ2-7, the V gene TRBV4-2, with D maybe TRBD1 (6 bases). There are 14 residues in the CDR3. Germline loops: CDR1 LGHNA, CDR2 YNFKEQ.

The chain has TRBV6-1 and TRBJ1-1; D gene ambiguous. In germline, CDR1 is MNHNS, CDR2 SASEGT. V was pared by 4 bases and J by 1 base, with 13 bases between. The length of the CDR3 is 15 residues. The CDR3 DNA sequence: TGTGCCAGCAGTGTATATGGACGGAAGAACACTGAAGCTTTCTTT. Protein: CASSVYGRKNTEAFF.

The chain combines TRBV7-2 with TRBJ2-5; no clear D gene. This CDR3 region has 13 residues. Germline loops: CDR1 SGHTA, CDR2 FQGNSA. The V end was cut by 5 bases, the J end by 4 bases, with 11 bases between. The DNA for the CDR3 is TGTGCCAGCAGCCCGAGACCAGGAGAGACCCAGTACTTC. Protein: CASSPRPGETQYF.

The chain employs TRBV28 and TRBJ1-2; D is possibly TRBD1 (5 bases). This CDR3 comprises 13 residues. Germline loops: CDR1 MDHEN, CDR2 SYDVKM. Between the trimmed V and J ends, which lost 3 bases and 8 bases, there was a span of 13 bases. Here the CDR3 DNA reads TGTGCCAGCAGTTTCACGGGGCCTCTAGGCTACACCTTC. Its translation: CASSFTGPLGYTF.

The chain employs TRBV7-9 and TRBJ2-4; D call uncertain. Germline V gives CDR1 SEHNR, CDR2 FQNEAQ (reference sequence). This CDR3 is 13 amino acids long. V lost 3 bases and J lost 7, with 10 bases in between. The CDR3 reads CASSFYYPNIQYF. DNA for the CDR3: TGTGCCAGCAGCTTCTACTACCCCAACATTCAGTACTTC. Looking up the rest from reference TRBV7-9 and TRBJ2-4 gives the full variable domain: DTGVSQNPRHKITKRGQNVTFRCDPISEHNRLYWYRQTLGQGPEFLTYFQNEAQLEKSRLLSDRFSAERPKGSFSTLEIQRTEQGDSAMYLCASSFYYPNIQYFGAGTRLSVL.

This clone has more than one count but fewer than ten. This chain uses TRBV5-4 with TRBJ2-3; 12 bases are a match to TRBD2. V lost 3 bases to trimming and J lost 8 bases; unmatched junction nucleotides: 10. There are 16 residues in the CDR3. The germline CDR1 and CDR2 sequences are SGHNT and YYREEE (reference sequence). The CDR3 DNA follows: TGTGCCAGCAGCTCTTCGACTAGCGGGAGAAAGGGTACGCAGTATTTT. Translation gives CASSSSTSGRKGTQYF.

The chain links TRBV19 to TRBJ1-5, with D possibly matching TRBD1 (5 bases). Germline lookup yields CDR1 LNHDA and CDR2 SQIVND (reference sequence). The V gene lost 9 bases and the J gene lost 7 bases, with 16 bases spanning the gap. This CDR3 is 13 amino acids long. The CDR3 sequence is CASGINWGQPQHF. The DNA for the CDR3 is TGTGCCAGCGGGATTAACTGGGGCCAGCCCCAGCATTTT.

A word on this clone: A much larger clone lies a single base off, so this may be a read error. In the same sample, other DNA sequences code for this CDR3. The chain uses TRBV28 and TRBJ2-7, with a weak D call TRBD1 (5 bases). Germline V gene data show CDR1 as MDHEN and CDR2 as SYDVKM. V was clipped by 7 bases and J by 2 bases, with 21 bases between them. The CDR3 consists of 16 residues. This CDR3 reads CASTFHRGMGPYEQYF. The DNA for the CDR3 is TGTGCCAGCACATTCCATAGGGGAATGGGTCCCTACGAGCAGTACTTC.

This chain joins TRBV19 and TRBJ1-1; D is possibly TRBD1 (6 bases). V lost 4 bases and J 0 bases, leaving 9 bases between the germline ends. This CDR3 contains 14 residues. Per the germline V gene, CDR1 is LNHDA and CDR2 is SQIVND (reference sequence). CDR3 DNA: TGTGCCAGTAGTAAATGGGACATGAACACTGAAGCTTTCTTT. The encoded protein is CASSKWDMNTEAFF.

The chain recombines TRBV7-3 with TRBJ2-6; D assignment may be TRBD1 or TRBD2 (5 bases each). Trimming took 3 bases from V and 0 from J, leaving 9 bases between them. The CDR3 totals 16 residues. CDR1 is SGHTA and CDR2 is FQGTGA in the germline V gene. CDR3 region: CASSLGPNSGANVLTF. The DNA of the CDR3 is TGTGCCAGCAGCTTGGGACCGAACTCTGGGGCCAACGTCCTGACTTTC. The full variable domain, in which reference TRBV7-3 and TRBJ2-6 provide the parts outside the CDR3, is GAGVSQTPSNKVTEKGKYVELRCDPISGHTALYWYRQSLGQGPEFLIYFQGTGAADDSGLPNDRFFAVRPEGSVSTLKIQRTERGDSAVYLCASSLGPNSGANVLTFGAGSRLTVL.

This clone was detected only once. The rearrangement links TRBV7-8 to TRBJ1-1; 8 bases agree with TRBD1. Germline-derived CDR1 and CDR2 are SGHVS and FQNEAQ. The CDR3 totals 15 residues. The V and J ends lost 5 bases and 3 bases, in that order; junction bases with no gene match: 8. CDR3 loop: CASSVGTGGDTEAFF. The CDR3 DNA is TGTGCCAGCAGCGTCGGGACAGGTGGGGACACTGAAGCTTTCTTT.

This clone came up a few times. This rearrangement joins TRBV27 to TRBJ2-7; 9 bases map to TRBD1. V shed 4 bases, J shed 6 bases, and the junction held 7 bases outside the gene matches. Looked up from germline, CDR1 is MNHEY and CDR2 is SMNVEV (reference sequence). The CDR3 loop spans 14 amino acids. CDR3 sequence reads: CASSSVGQGIEQYF. CDR3 coding DNA: TGTGCCAGCAGTTCCGTGGGACAGGGTATCGAGCAGTACTTC.

J is TRBJ2-3 and V is TRBV16; tentatively, D is TRBD1 or TRBD2 (5 bases each). Per the germline V gene, CDR1 is KGHSY and CDR2 is FQNENV. The CDR3 spans 12 residues. Trimming shortened V by 8 bases and J by 3 bases, and 9 bases separated the two germline ends. The CDR3 nucleotides are TGTGCCAGCGCGAGGGGTACAGATACGCAGTATTTT. This codes for CASARGTDTQYF. Full variable domain (rest looked up from reference TRBV16 and TRBJ2-3): GEEVAQTPKHLVRGEGQKAKLYCAPIKGHSYVFWYQQVLKNEFKFLISFQNENVFDETGMPKERFSAKCLPNSPCSLEIQATKLEDSAVYFCASARGTDTQYFGPGTRLTVL.

This chain uses TRBV28 with TRBJ1-1; 8 bases are shared with TRBD1. This CDR3 contains 17 residues. Germline V lookup: CDR1 MDHEN, CDR2 SYDVKM. Trimming removed 5 bases from V and 0 bases from J; junction bases left unmatched: 11. The CDR3 is CASSQRTGLVVNTEAFF. The CDR3 nucleotides are TGTGCCAGCAGTCAAAGGACAGGGTTGGTCGTGAACACTGAAGCTTTCTTT.

The chain links TRBV11-2 to TRBJ1-1; D might be TRBD1 (5 bases). With 3 bases removed from V and 4 bases from J, the gap between germline ends came to 18 bases. Germline CDR1 reads SGHAT; CDR2 reads FQNNGV. The CDR3 is 16 amino acids. The CDR3 sequence is CASSLAPGEKGTEAFF. Written as DNA, the CDR3 is TGTGCCAGCAGCTTGGCCCCGGGGGAGAAGGGCACTGAAGCTTTCTTT.

This rearrangement joins TRBV28 to TRBJ1-5; TRBD1 matches at 9 bases. Germline V gene data show CDR1 as MDHEN and CDR2 as SYDVKM. After removal of 4 bases from V and 3 bases from J, the junction contained 4 bases not matched to a gene. This CDR3 comprises 15 residues. The CDR3, as DNA: TGTGCCAGCAGTTCCGGGACAGGGTTCAATCAGCCCCAGCATTTT. This encodes CASSSGTGFNQPQHF.

As concerns this clone: This likely stems from a read error, as it lies one base from a far larger clone. Other DNA variants within this sample encode the same CDR3. The rearrangement uses TRBV4-3 and TRBJ2-1; TRBD2 matches at 8 bases. The germline CDR1 and CDR2 sequences are LGHNA and YSLEER. The CDR3 is 15 residues long. Trimming removed 3 bases from V and 4 bases from J; junction bases left unmatched: 5. CDR3 bases: TGCGCCAGCAGCCAGGATGGCGGGAGGTACAATGAGCAGTTCTTC. Its translation: CASSQDGGRYNEQFF.